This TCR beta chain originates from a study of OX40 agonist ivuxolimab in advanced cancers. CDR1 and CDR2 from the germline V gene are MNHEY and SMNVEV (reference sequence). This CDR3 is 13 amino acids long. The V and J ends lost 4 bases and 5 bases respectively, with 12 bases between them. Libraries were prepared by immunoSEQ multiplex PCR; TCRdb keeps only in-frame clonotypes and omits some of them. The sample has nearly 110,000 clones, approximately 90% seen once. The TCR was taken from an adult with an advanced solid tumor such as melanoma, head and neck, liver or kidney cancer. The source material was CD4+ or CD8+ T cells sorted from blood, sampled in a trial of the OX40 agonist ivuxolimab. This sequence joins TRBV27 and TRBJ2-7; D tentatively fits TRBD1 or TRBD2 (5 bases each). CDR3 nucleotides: TGTGCCAGCAGTTCCCCAGGGACGGACGAGCAGTACTTC. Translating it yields CASSSPGTDEQYF.